The present T cell receptor beta chain was sequenced within a study of regulatory T cells in long-lasting Graves disease (dated by TCRdb to the early 2020s). Describing the broader study: Antithyroid drugs had been taken for less than 3 months by newly diagnosed Graves' disease patients. Peripheral blood TCR sequencing and RNA sequencing compared persistent Graves' disease patients with newly diagnosed Graves' disease patients. The study took place in China and was registered as a clinical trial. TCR sequencing covered about 13 persistent and 20 newly diagnosed Graves' disease patients, 33 samples in total.

The time point label on this specimen signifies: newly diagnosed GD, antithyroid drugs for less than 3 months. For both TCR sequencing and RNA sequencing, RNA was extracted from PBMCs using TRIzol. The diagnosis of Graves' disease followed American Thyroid Association guidelines. Patients were recruited from an endocrinology department in Xi'an, China. Each patient gave around 9.2 milliliters of peripheral blood, collected in an EDTA anticoagulant tube. Ficoll Paque Plus density gradient separation was used to isolate PBMCs, and no additional T cell sorting was done. An Agilent 2100 Bioanalyzer and agarose gel were used to check RNA quality, while a NanoDrop 2000 measured RNA concentration. The library was made by multiplex PCR. The sample was run on an Illumina HiSeq 4000. CDR3 regions were amplified by Arm-PCR with iRepertoire HTBI primers to construct TCR beta libraries. PCR products were gel purified before sequencing. Concerning the study's data processing: Gene usage analysis of CDR3 amino acid clonotypes relied on the approximately 68 TRBV and 14 TRBJ segments identified across samples. COPE and FqMerger were used to merge filtered high-quality paired reads into contigs. BLAST was used to align contigs to the IMGT TRBV, TRBD and TRBJ reference genes, and CDR3 was defined following IMGT. Clonotypes above 0.1% frequency were classified as highly expanded clones. Shannon entropy served as the measure of repertoire diversity, while the Gini coefficient captured V-J evenness. Public clonotypes were defined as clonotypes shared by more than one individual. Starting from the raw public reads, TCRdb applied fastp trimming at Q25, assembled clones with MiXCR and retained in-frame beta chains. Under each unique CDR3 protein, matching rows form one entry showing the most common genes and DNA. TCRdb, not the authors, supplied the V and J calls. Recorded for this sample are around 500,000 distinct CDR3 sequences; about 16% of them occurred a single time. Of the sample, about 25% falls within the top ten clones.

V is cut by 2 bases and J by 4 bases, and the space between the germline ends is 15 bases. CDR1 is given as SGHTA and CDR2 as FQGNSA, both from the germline V gene. From the cysteine through the phenylalanine, the CDR3 covers 15 amino acids. Kept here is only the CDR3 DNA, which spans 45 bases and is read in frame from base 1. About this clonotype itself: Its target antigen remains unknown. No base quality values were provided; no much bigger clone lies one nucleotide off.

What the research found in general, with its limitations: The authors acknowledged the small sample size as a limitation that may reduce accuracy. Compared with newly diagnosed patients, persistent Graves' disease patients had lower TCR Shannon entropy and fewer highly expanded clones, which suggests clonal expansion. Persistent patients shared more public clonotypes among themselves (2,741) than newly diagnosed patients did (approximately 870). TRBV28, TRBJ1-2 and TRBJ2-5 were preferentially used in persistent disease, while TRBV20-1 and TRBJ2-1 were favored in newly diagnosed disease. Sequencing and analysis were limited to the TCR beta chain. Because the primary lesion, thyroid tissue, could not be accessed, the study looked at peripheral blood alone.

These data were likewise used in another study, on T cells in Graves' hyperthyroidism and ophthalmopathy. As described in the second report: A patient counted as having stable Graves' hyperthyroidism if no progression to ophthalmopathy occurred over 18 months of follow-up. The hyperthyroidism patients were between 18 and 65 years old and newly diagnosed, with a disease duration of less than 2 months. Exclusion was applied to patients with uncontrolled infections, other autoimmune diseases, pregnancy or lactation. Diagnoses were based on clinical symptoms, serum thyroxine and TRAb, thyroid ultrasound and orbital computed tomography. The TCR CDR3 was subjected to a first round of RT-PCR using the HTBI primer set and the Qiagen OneStep RT-PCR kit. Blood samples also contained most of the expanded thyroid clonotypes (frequency above 0.001), which suggests that blood repertoires may reflect thyroid immune responses. In cross-validation, a model built on a 13 V-J signature told ophthalmopathy apart from stable hyperthyroidism with approximately 90% sensitivity and approximately 84% specificity, and in testing the same model reached 80%/75%. During validation, the model predicted progression to ophthalmopathy a median of around 6 months ahead of onset, with 70.59% sensitivity and roughly 75% specificity. To identify TCR V-J signatures that set the groups apart, the researchers used a discovery cohort of 100 patients, made up of roughly 45 with Graves' ophthalmopathy and about 55 with stable Graves' hyperthyroidism. Prospective prediction of ophthalmopathy was tested in an independent validation cohort consisting of about 19 hyperthyroidism patients and approximately 16 patients who later progressed to ophthalmopathy. For training and testing, the 100 or so patients in the discovery cohort were randomly divided in a 7:3 ratio. In addition, the study compared T-cell repertoires in thyroid tissue and in blood from five to seven Graves' hyperthyroidism patients. Following sampling, methimazole starting at 30 mg daily was given to hyperthyroidism patients, and high-dose intravenous methylprednisolone was given to ophthalmopathy patients. Libraries were constructed in a second round of multiplex PCR, after which size selection and purification were performed. Libraries were sequenced paired-end with 100 bp reads on an Illumina HiSeq2000. SOAPnuke was used to process the raw data, removing reads that contained adapters or uncalled bases, had a mean Phred below 15, or lacked an exact match to the constant primer or identifier. High-quality paired reads were merged using COPE v1.2.5, and each unique nucleotide sequence was defined as a clonotype. Clonotypes were aligned to IMGT TRBV, TRBD and TRBJ reference segments using MiTCR v1.1. The analysis was restricted to V-J combinations with a frequency above 0.0001, which together covered about 99% of the repertoires. A TCS score was defined as the ratio of F50 (clonal expansion) to E x V (chaos), with BLOSUM62-based TCRdist applied between CDR3 peptides within each V-J. Welch's t-statistics and random forest reduced roughly 540 V-J features to 13, which were used in a naive Bayes classifier (R e1071). No statistical method was used to set the sample size in advance, and investigators knew the group allocation. The paper describes TCR Vbeta CDR3 sequencing of fewer than 150 peripheral blood samples, made up of 43 ophthalmopathy patients, roughly 75 hyperthyroidism patients and 17 progressor patients.

The sequence was obtained from a woman aged 35-60 years with Graves disease. Donor details come from another sample of the same person, matched by shared clones. The sequence is built from TRBV7-2 and TRBJ2-7; TRBD2 could be the D gene, as 6 bases match. The sequenced sample was peripheral blood mononuclear cells (PBMCs), obtained at new diagnosis, from a patient treated with antithyroid drugs. The CDR3 corresponds to CASSLNFGGEYEQYF. The bases are TGTGCCAGCAGCTTAAATTTCGGGGGAGAATACGAGCAGTACTTC.